Following are 31 T cell receptor beta chains from one sample sequenced in a study of molecular identifiers for immune sequencing clone quantification. Using its own MiXCR run on the PCR reads, TCRdb lists one record per CDR3 protein. The table has 460,000 or so distinct CDR3 sequences, 20% to 25% seen once. Sequenced sample: naive CD8+ T cells from blood, with Jurkat cell RNA spiked in. Sample subset: FACS-sorted CD8+CD4-CCR7+CD45RA+ naive T cells. The receptors were sampled from a human donor in good health. Some libraries in this study had Jurkat cell RNA spiked in.

The chain carries TRBV4-3 and TRBJ2-3; possibly TRBD1 or TRBD2 for D (6 bases each). CDR1 and CDR2 from the germline V gene are LGHNA and YSLEER. The CDR3 extends over 17 amino acids. Trimming cost V 1 base and J 2 bases, with 16 bases left between them. CDR3 nucleotide sequence: TGCGCCAGCAGCCAAGTTCCAGGGGACTTTTCCACAGATACGCAGTATTTT. Protein: CASSQVPGDFSTDTQYF.

The rearrangement uses TRBV19 and TRBJ2-2; 12 bases line up with TRBD1. Germline loops: CDR1 LNHDA, CDR2 SQIVND (reference sequence). The J segment lost 6 bases and the V segment lost 7 bases, leaving 6 bases of the junction unmatched. The CDR3 extends over 15 amino acids. CDR3 nucleotides: TGTGCCAGTACCCGGGACAGGGGGCGCCCCGGGGAGCTGTTTTTT. Translation gives CASTRDRGRPGELFF.

This clonotype came up many times. The gene calls are TRBV7-9 and TRBJ2-7, with D perhaps matching TRBD2 (5 bases). Between the trimmed V and J ends, which lost 0 bases and 0 bases, there was a span of 12 bases. This CDR3 is 16 amino acids long. Germline lookup yields CDR1 SEHNR and CDR2 FQNEAQ (reference sequence). The CDR3 here is CASSLAFTGNSYEQYF. The DNA of the CDR3 is TGTGCCAGCAGCTTAGCTTTCACGGGGAACTCCTACGAGCAGTACTTC.

J is TRBJ2-3 and V is TRBV19, with D unresolved. From germline, CDR1 is LNHDA and CDR2 SQIVND (reference sequence). This CDR3 comprises 10 residues. V lost 10 bases and J 4 bases, leaving 6 bases between the germline ends. CDR3 region: CATTADTQYF. In DNA, the CDR3 is TGTGCCACAACCGCAGATACGCAGTATTTT.

Turning to this clonotype: One base away lies a much larger clone, so this may be a sequencing read error. CDR3 residues: CASGSDFRNEQFF. The DNA of the CDR3 is TGTGCCAGCGGCTCGGACTTTCGCAATGAGCAGTTCTTC. This chain links TRBV11-2 with TRBJ2-1, with D perhaps matching TRBD2 (5 bases). The V end lost 8 bases, the J end lost 6 bases, and 14 bases lay between the germline ends. Germline CDR1 reads SGHAT; CDR2 reads FQNNGV. The CDR3 contains 13 residues.

This clonotype was detected many times. The CDR3 region has the DNA TGCAGTGCTAGAGATCACACCAGTACTAACGAGCAGTACTTC. This translates into CSARDHTSTNEQYF. The rearrangement links TRBV20-1 to TRBJ2-7; D is unresolved. This CDR3 is built from 14 residues. The V gene lost 0 bases and the J gene lost 5 bases, with 14 bases spanning the gap. The V gene's germline CDR1 is DFQATT and CDR2 SNEGSKA (reference sequence).

The chain has TRBV3-1 and TRBJ2-5; 7 nucleotides line up with TRBD1. The CDR3 contains 14 residues. Germline assignment: CDR1 LGHDT and CDR2 YNNKEL (reference sequence). V was pared by 4 bases and J by 3 bases, with 5 bases of the junction left unmatched. The CDR3 protein is CASSPTGSEETQYF. The CDR3 region has the DNA TGTGCCAGCAGCCCGACAGGGTCGGAAGAGACCCAGTACTTC.

This clonotype has just a few counts. V usage is TRBV28 and J usage is TRBJ1-1; 9 positions agree with TRBD1. V was clipped by 3 bases and J by 5 bases; unmatched bases: 7. The CDR3 runs to 15 residues. The germline V gene encodes CDR1 MDHEN and CDR2 SYDVKM. CDR3 in DNA: TGTGCCAGCAGTTTCCTACAGGGGGCGCGAACTGAAGCTTTCTTT. Its protein is CASSFLQGARTEAFF. Together with reference TRBV28 and TRBJ1-1, the CDR3 gives the full variable domain: DVKVTQSSRYLVKRTGEKVFLECVQDMDHENMFWYRQDPGLGLRLIYFSYDVKMKEKGDIPEGYSVSREKKERFSLILESASTNQTSMYLCASSFLQGARTEAFFGQGTRLTVV.

The J gene is TRBJ1-4, the V gene TRBV15; D is undetermined. Germline values: CDR1 LNHNV, CDR2 YYDKDF (reference sequence). Trimming shortened V by 6 bases and J by 5 bases, and 7 bases separated the two germline ends. The CDR3 runs 12 residues. The CDR3 here is CATSPVNEKLFF. CDR3 DNA sequence: TGTGCCACCAGTCCGGTCAATGAAAAACTGTTTTTT.

As to this clonotype: A single base separates this from a much larger clone, so it may be a read error. The rearrangement links TRBV5-4 to TRBJ2-3; D possibly corresponds to TRBD2 (6 bases). CDR3 length: 16 amino acids. In germline, CDR1 is SGHNT, CDR2 YYREEE (reference sequence). In DNA form, the CDR3 reads TGTGCCAGCAGTGTGGTCGGGGGAGTTGGCACAGATACGCAGTGTTTT. Translating gives CASSVVGGVGTDTQCF.

The chain couples TRBV7-9 to TRBJ2-7; 8 bases fit TRBD1. CDR1 and CDR2 (germline): SEHNR, FQNEAQ (reference sequence). The CDR3 has 14 amino acids. V shed 1 base and J 5 bases; nucleotides not matched to a gene: 4. CDR3 in amino acids: CASSLVDRADEQYF. CDR3 DNA sequence: TGTGCCAGCAGCTTAGTGGACAGGGCGGACGAGCAGTACTTC. Combining the CDR3 with reference TRBV7-9 and TRBJ2-7 gives the whole variable domain DTGVSQNPRHKITKRGQNVTFRCDPISEHNRLYWYRQTLGQGPEFLTYFQNEAQLEKSRLLSDRFSAERPKGSFSTLEIQRTEQGDSAMYLCASSLVDRADEQYFGPGTRLTVT.

This clonotype was seen just once. The chain couples TRBV7-9 to TRBJ2-2; D is possibly TRBD2 (6 bases). CDR3 length: 14 residues. V lost 8 bases and J 2 bases, leaving 12 bases between the germline ends. In germline, CDR1 is SEHNR, CDR2 FQNEAQ (reference sequence). The CDR3 here is CASRREINTGELFF. The CDR3 region has the DNA TGTGCCAGCCGACGGGAGATTAACACCGGGGAGCTGTTTTTT.

The chain recombines TRBV12-3 or TRBV12-4 with TRBJ2-5; D uncertain. Trimming cost V 2 bases and J 2 bases, with 9 bases left between them. The CDR3 spans 14 residues. CDR3 amino acids: CASSLLPRQETQYF. The CDR3 nucleotides read TGTGCCAGCAGTTTACTCCCCAGACAAGAGACCCAGTACTTC.

This clonotype appeared a few times. The CDR3 is CASSQSMRGADYGYTF. In DNA form, the CDR3 reads TGCGCCAGCAGTCAATCGATGCGGGGAGCGGACTATGGCTACACCTTC. The chain recombines TRBV23-1 with TRBJ1-2, with unresolved D. TRBV23-1 is recorded as an ORF, its role being uncertain. The ends were cut back, 0 bases at V and 3 bases at J, with 14 bases in the middle. CDR3 length: 16 amino acids.

This clonotype was detected ten times or more. The chain uses TRBV19 and TRBJ1-1; D gene unclear. Germline V lookup: CDR1 LNHDA, CDR2 SQIVND (reference sequence). The CDR3 covers 11 residues. V lost 8 bases, J lost 4 bases, and 8 bases lay in between. DNA for the CDR3: TGTGCCAGTGCCGGAGGCACTGAAGCTTTCTTT. It codes for CASAGGTEAFF.

On this clonotype: This likely comes from a read error, as the CDR3 has no conserved phenylalanine or tryptophan at its end. The rearrangement links TRBV5-8 to TRBJ2-7; D not resolved. Trimming stripped 4 bases from V and 3 bases from J, with 11 bases between. Germline CDR1 SGHTS, CDR2 YDEGEE. The CDR3 loop spans 13 amino acids. In DNA form, the CDR3 reads TGTGCCAGCAGCCTCAAGGGATACTACGAGCAGTACTCC. This translates into CASSLKGYYEQYS.

This clonotype has a count of ten or more. The chain uses TRBV7-2 and TRBJ2-1; D remains unclear. CDR1 and CDR2 from the germline V gene are SGHTA and FQGNSA. The CDR3 runs 11 residues. V lost 3 bases, J lost 10 bases, and 7 bases lay in between. In DNA, the CDR3 is TGTGCCAGCAGCTTCGTACAGGAGCAGTTCTTC. It specifies CASSFVQEQFF.

The chain couples TRBV28 to TRBJ2-4, with 12 bases matching TRBD2. Germline CDR1 MDHEN, CDR2 SYDVKM. This CDR3 is 17 amino acids long. V was pared by 2 bases and J by 1 base, with 3 bases of the junction left unmatched. The CDR3 DNA is TGTGCCAGCAGTTTACGAACTAGCGGGAGGGCCAAAAACATTCAGTACTTC. Encoded protein: CASSLRTSGRAKNIQYF.

This clonotype was observed once. This may come from a read error, since a much larger clone is one base off. Because the CDR3 is missing its conserved closing phenylalanine or tryptophan, this is likely a read error. V is TRBV19 and J is TRBJ2-7; 9 bases fit TRBD1. Germline V CDR1 and CDR2: LNHDA, SQIVND (reference sequence). Trimming at V came to 5 bases and at J to 5 bases, leaving 7 bases not matched to a gene. The CDR3 sequence is 14 residues long. This CDR3 is CASSYGTGFNEQYL. The DNA of the CDR3 is TGTGCCAGTAGTTACGGGACAGGGTTCAACGAGCAGTACCTC.

Points on this clonotype: Being one base from a much bigger clone, this may be a read error. No conserved phenylalanine or tryptophan ends this CDR3, so it is likely a read error. The chain employs TRBV7-9 and TRBJ2-6; D gene ambiguous. The CDR3 loop spans 13 amino acids. The V gene's germline CDR1 is SEHNR and CDR2 FQNEAQ (reference sequence). The V end lost 8 bases, the J end lost 2 bases, and 7 bases lay between the germline ends. The DNA for the CDR3 is TGTGCCAGCTCAGGTCCTGGGGCCAACGTCCTGACTCTC. Its protein product is CASSGPGANVLTL.

This clonotype is a singleton in its sample. A read error is possible here, since a much larger clone lies one base away. The V gene is TRBV7-9, the J gene TRBJ2-7; D is unresolved. The CDR3 sequence is 13 residues long. Germline CDR1 and CDR2: SEHNR and FQNEAQ (reference sequence). The CDR3 loop reads CASSSAQTYERYF. CDR3 nucleotides: TGTGCCAGCAGCTCCGCGCAGACTTACGAGCGGTACTTC.

This clonotype was seen a few times. The chain employs TRBV30 and TRBJ2-2; 7 bases are shared with TRBD2. This CDR3 is built from 16 residues. Germline V gives CDR1 GTSNPN, CDR2 SVGIG (reference sequence). After removal of 4 bases from V and 0 bases from J, the junction contained 8 bases not matched to a gene. The CDR3: CAWTPVLATNTGELFF. In DNA form, the CDR3 reads TGTGCCTGGACGCCGGTACTAGCGACGAACACCGGGGAGCTGTTTTTT.

The sample holds many counts of this clonotype. This chain connects TRBV5-1 to TRBJ2-5; D might be TRBD1 (6 bases). Trimming took 4 bases from V and 2 from J, leaving 15 bases between them. Germline CDR1 and CDR2: SGHRS and YFSETQ. CDR3 size: 15 residues. The CDR3 spells CASSGLQGWQETQYF. CDR3 in DNA: TGCGCCAGCAGCGGATTACAGGGCTGGCAAGAGACCCAGTACTTC.

This chain connects TRBV6-1 to TRBJ2-1; 7 bases are shared with TRBD1. The CDR3 consists of 12 residues. V was pared by 3 bases and J by 13 bases, with 6 bases of the junction left unmatched. Germline-derived CDR1 and CDR2 are MNHNS and SASEGT. CDR3 region: CASSDTDRAQFF. CDR3 in DNA: TGTGCCAGCAGTGATACAGACAGGGCCCAGTTCTTC.

The V and J genes are TRBV11-2 and TRBJ2-3; D gene unclear. The CDR3 runs to 12 residues. Germline CDR1 reads SGHAT; CDR2 reads FQNNGV. The ends were cut back, 1 base at V and 7 bases at J, with 6 bases in the middle. The CDR3 spells CASSLGANTQYF. For the CDR3, the DNA is TGTGCCAGCAGCTTAGGGGCGAATACGCAGTATTTT.

This clonotype was observed at least ten times. The J gene is TRBJ2-7, the V gene TRBV27; D is possibly TRBD1 (7 bases). CDR1 MNHEY and CDR2 SMNVEV come from the germline V gene (reference sequence). V was trimmed by 5 bases and J by 6 bases, leaving 17 bases between them. This CDR3 has 14 amino acids. Written as DNA, the CDR3 is TGTGCCAGCAGTCCCATCAGGGGGGCTGGCGAGCAGTACTTC. Protein product: CASSPIRGAGEQYF.

This clonotype was counted many times. The chain combines TRBV12-3 or TRBV12-4 with TRBJ1-6; TRBD1 matches 8 bases. V shed 4 bases and J 6 bases; nucleotides not matched to a gene: 8. CDR3 length: 16 residues. CDR3 amino acids: CASSSTGQGSNSPLHF. CDR3 bases: TGTGCCAGCAGTTCAACTGGACAGGGCAGTAATTCACCCCTCCACTTT.

Details on this clonotype: A read error is possible here, since a much larger clone lies one base away. The CDR3 DNA is TGCGCCGGCAGCACCGGACAGGGGGACGAGCAGTACTTC. Encoded protein: CAGSTGQGDEQYF. This rearrangement joins TRBV5-1 to TRBJ2-7; TRBD1 agrees at 10 bases. The CDR3 has 13 residues. CDR1 and CDR2 (germline): SGHRS, YFSETQ.

With respect to this clonotype: A much larger clone differs by one base, so this may be a read error. The CDR3, as DNA: TGTGCCAGCAGCCAAGATGTAGCGGGGACCTTCTACAAAGAGACCCAGTACTTC. Translated: CASSQDVAGTFYKETQYF. J is TRBJ2-5 and V is TRBV14; TRBD2 matches at 8 bases. Trimming at V came to 0 bases and at J to 3 bases, leaving 12 bases not matched to a gene. The germline V gene has CDR1 SGHDN and CDR2 FVKESK. The CDR3 is 18 amino acids.

With regard to this clonotype: A single base separates this from a much larger clone, so it may be a read error. Here the CDR3 DNA reads TGTGCCAGCAGCCCTTCCACGGGAGATTCACCCCCCCACTTT. Its protein is CASSPSTGDSPPHF. The chain couples TRBV12-3 or TRBV12-4 to TRBJ1-6; D remains unclear. The CDR3 covers 14 residues.

Points on this clonotype: A much larger clone lies one base from this, so it may be a read error. V is TRBV9 and J is TRBJ1-1; TRBD1 aligns across 8 bases. Germline V gene data show CDR1 as SGDLS and CDR2 as YYNGEE. CDR3 length: 17 residues. The CDR3 spells CVSSVDGRGRGNTEAFF. The CDR3 DNA is TGTGTCAGCAGCGTAGATGGCAGGGGGCGCGGAAACACTGAAGCTTTCTTT.